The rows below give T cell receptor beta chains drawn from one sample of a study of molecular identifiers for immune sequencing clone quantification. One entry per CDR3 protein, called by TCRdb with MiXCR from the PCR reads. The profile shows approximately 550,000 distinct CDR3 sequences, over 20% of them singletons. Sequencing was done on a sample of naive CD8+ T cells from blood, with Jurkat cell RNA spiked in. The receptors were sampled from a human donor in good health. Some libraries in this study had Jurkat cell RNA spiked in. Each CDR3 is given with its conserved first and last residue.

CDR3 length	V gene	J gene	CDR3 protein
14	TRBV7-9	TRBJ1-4	CASSTPGLGEKLFF
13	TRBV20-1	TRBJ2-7	CSALRGQRYEQYF
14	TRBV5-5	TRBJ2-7	CASSLGPGVHEQYF
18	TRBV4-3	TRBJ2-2	CASSQTPGDTWGTGELFF
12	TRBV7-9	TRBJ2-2	CASSYLAGELFF
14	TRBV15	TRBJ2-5	CATSNPDGQETQYF
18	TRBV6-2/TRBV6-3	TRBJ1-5	CASSARPISDRNNQPQHF
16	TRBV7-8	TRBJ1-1	CASSLGQVPMNTEAFF
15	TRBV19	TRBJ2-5	CASSILGQERETQYF
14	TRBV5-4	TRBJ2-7	CASSLAGVRCEQYF
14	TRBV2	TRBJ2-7	CASSPGTITYEQYF
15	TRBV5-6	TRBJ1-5	CASSLWTAVNQPQHF
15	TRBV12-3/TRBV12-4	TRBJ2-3	CASSLGTDLTDTQYF
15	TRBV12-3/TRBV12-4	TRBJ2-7	CASSLGRLSSYEQYF
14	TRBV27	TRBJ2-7	CASSLYEGLGEQYF
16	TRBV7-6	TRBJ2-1	CASSLGPGQGDNEQFF
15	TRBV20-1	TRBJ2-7	CSARPRLAGAYEQYF
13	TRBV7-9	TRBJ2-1	CASSLIERDEQFF
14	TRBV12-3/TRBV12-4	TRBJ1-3	CASSFWDSGNTIYF
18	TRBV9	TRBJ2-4	CASSAPPSRILAKNIQYF
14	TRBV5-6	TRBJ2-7	CASSQGDPSYEQYF
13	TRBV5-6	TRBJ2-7	CASSLSRGHEQYF